These 9 T cell receptor beta chains originate from one sample sequenced in a study of persistence of HIV-infected CD4 T cells. The stimulus was lysate of CMV-infected fibroblasts, approximately 9.6 ug/mL. CD4+ T cells upregulating both CD40 ligand and CD69 were sorted as responding cells. The libraries were made with immunoSEQ version 4 in survey mode. Some clones are missing from TCRdb's copy, which holds only in-frame ones; the method was immunoSEQ multiplex PCR. The sample consists of almost 20,000 clones, approximately 78% of them appearing once. The antigens for these receptors are not known. The starting material was CD4+ T cells sorted from PBMCs after roughly 19-hour stimulation, obtained from a patient who received antiretroviral therapy. The receptors were gathered from an adult man with HIV who was CMV-seropositive.

The genes are TRBV7-8 and TRBJ1-1, with 8 positions matching TRBD1. Germline V lookup: CDR1 SGHVS, CDR2 FQNEAQ. The CDR3 runs to 13 residues. V gave up 5 bases and J gave up 5 bases; unmatched junction bases: 4. The CDR3 loop reads CASSQTGETEAFF. The DNA for the CDR3 is TGTGCCAGCAGCCAGACAGGGGAGACTGAAGCTTTCTTT.

Only a few counts were recorded for this clone. The rearrangement links TRBV7-9 to TRBJ1-1; tentative D call: TRBD1 (6 bases). The CDR3 extends over 12 amino acids. Germline CDR1 SEHNR, CDR2 FQNEAQ (reference sequence). V lost 8 bases to trimming and J lost 1 base, with 8 bases between them. The CDR3 DNA is TGTGCCAGCGGGGGGCAGAACACTGAAGCTTTCTTT. Encoded protein: CASGGQNTEAFF.

This clone was seen once. The CDR3 DNA is TGTGCCACCAGTGCGGCGATAAACTATGGCTACACCTTC. Encoded protein: CATSAAINYGYTF. The chain uses TRBV24-1 and TRBJ1-2; D ambiguous. Germline CDR1 and CDR2: KGHDR and SFDVKD. Trimming took off 5 bases at V and 2 bases at J, with 8 bases between the two ends. The CDR3 has 13 amino acids.

This rearrangement joins TRBV12-3 or TRBV12-4 to TRBJ2-2; no definite D call. This CDR3 region has 13 residues. The germline V and J ends were trimmed by 6 bases and 5 bases, with 10 bases remaining between them. The CDR3 region has the DNA TGTGCCAGCAGAATCGGGCATACCGGGGAGCTGTTTTTT. This translates into CASRIGHTGELFF.

The chain is built from TRBV6-1 and TRBJ2-3, with 9 bases that match TRBD2. Losses at the gene ends were 3 bases for V and 4 bases for J; bases not matched to a gene: 5. Germline CDR1 MNHNS, CDR2 SASEGT. The CDR3 loop spans 15 amino acids. This chain's CDR3 is CASSDGGGAADTQYF. The DNA for the CDR3 is TGTGCCAGCAGTGACGGCGGGGGGGCGGCAGATACGCAGTATTTT.

This clone was seen once. This sequence joins TRBV6-5 and TRBJ1-6; 10 bases are shared with TRBD1. Germline-derived CDR1 and CDR2 are MNHEY and SVGAGI. The CDR3 has 15 residues. Trimming at V came to 10 bases and at J to 5 bases, leaving 8 bases not matched to a gene. CDR3 DNA sequence: TGTGCCACCTTCCGGGACAGGGGTAATAATTCACCCCTCCACTTT. This sequence encodes CATFRDRGNNSPLHF.

As regards this clone: The same CDR3 also results from other DNA sequences found in this sample. The rearrangement joins TRBV20-1 to TRBJ1-2; D remains ambiguous. V lost 5 bases and J 3 bases, leaving 4 bases between the germline ends. Germline CDR1 is DFQATT and CDR2 is SNEGSKA (reference sequence). The CDR3 totals 10 residues. The CDR3 sequence: CSARDYGYTF. The CDR3 region has the DNA TGCAGTGCTCGGGACTATGGCTACACCTTC.

This clone came up a few times. The J gene is TRBJ1-2, the V gene TRBV9; D is possibly TRBD1 (6 bases). The germline V gene has CDR1 SGDLS and CDR2 YYNGEE. The CDR3 totals 16 residues. Trimming removed 5 bases at V and 2 bases at J, with 19 bases between. In nucleotides, the CDR3 is TGTGCCAGCAGTCAGCTGGGGGCAGGGGTCAACTATGGCTACACCTTC. It translates to CASSQLGAGVNYGYTF.

The rearrangement uses TRBV7-6 and TRBJ1-6; 8 positions match TRBD1. The CDR3 consists of 14 residues. Germline loops: CDR1 SGHVS, CDR2 FNYEAQ. Losses at the gene ends were 4 bases for V and 5 bases for J; bases not matched to a gene: 1. The CDR3, as DNA: TGTGCCAGCAGCTCGACAGGGGATAATTCACCCCTCCACTTT. This translates into CASSSTGDNSPLHF.